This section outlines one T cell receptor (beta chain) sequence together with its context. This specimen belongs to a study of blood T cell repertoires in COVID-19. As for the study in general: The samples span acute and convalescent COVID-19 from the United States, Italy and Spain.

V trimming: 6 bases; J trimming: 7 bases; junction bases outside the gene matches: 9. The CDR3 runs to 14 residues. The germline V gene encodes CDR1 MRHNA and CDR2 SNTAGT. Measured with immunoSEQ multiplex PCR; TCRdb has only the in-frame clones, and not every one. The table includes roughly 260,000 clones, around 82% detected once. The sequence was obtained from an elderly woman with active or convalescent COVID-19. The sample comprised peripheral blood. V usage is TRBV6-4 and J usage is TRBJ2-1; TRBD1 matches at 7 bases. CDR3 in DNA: TGTGCCAGCAGGGCGACAGGGAGAAGAAATGAGCAGTTCTTC. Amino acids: CASRATGRRNEQFF.